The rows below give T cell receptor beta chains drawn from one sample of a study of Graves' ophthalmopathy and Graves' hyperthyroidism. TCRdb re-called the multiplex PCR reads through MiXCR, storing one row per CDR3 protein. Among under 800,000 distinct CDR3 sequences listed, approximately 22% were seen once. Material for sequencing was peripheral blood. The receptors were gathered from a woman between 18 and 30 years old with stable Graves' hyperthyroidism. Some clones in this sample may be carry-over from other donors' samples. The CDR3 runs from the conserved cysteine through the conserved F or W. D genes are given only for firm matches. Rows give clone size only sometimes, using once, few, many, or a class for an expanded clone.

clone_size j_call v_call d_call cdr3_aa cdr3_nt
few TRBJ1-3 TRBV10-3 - CAISLDMGLAAGNTIYF TGTGCCATCAGCCTCGACATGGGACTTGCGGCCGGAAACACCATATATTTT
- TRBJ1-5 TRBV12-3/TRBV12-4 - CASSLRAGSVQPQHF TGTGCCAGCAGTTTAAGGGCTGGGAGTGTACAGCCCCAGCATTTT
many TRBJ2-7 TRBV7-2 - CASSLAGSLDYEQYF TGTGCCAGCAGCTTAGCAGGGTCTCTTGACTACGAGCAGTACTTC
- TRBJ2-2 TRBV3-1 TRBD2 CASSSSGGLSGELFF TGTGCCAGCAGCTCTAGCGGGGGGCTTTCCGGGGAGCTGTTTTTT
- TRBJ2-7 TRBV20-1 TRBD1 CSANHRGIEQYF TGCAGTGCAAACCACAGGGGGATTGAGCAGTACTTC
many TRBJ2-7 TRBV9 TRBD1 CASSAPGGQYPLEQYF TGTGCCAGCAGCGCCCCAGGGGGACAGTACCCCCTCGAGCAGTACTTC
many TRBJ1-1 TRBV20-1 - CSASTWRVTEAFF TGCAGTGCTAGTACATGGAGAGTCACTGAAGCTTTCTTT
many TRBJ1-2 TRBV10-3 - CATTDSTNYGYTF TGTGCCACCACGGACAGTACTAACTATGGCTACACCTTC
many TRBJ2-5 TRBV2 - CASSKNRNQETQYF TGTGCCAGCAGCAAGAACAGAAACCAAGAGACCCAGTACTTC
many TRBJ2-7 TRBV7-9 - CASQGQTSYEQYF TGTGCCAGCCAAGGACAGACTTCCTACGAGCAGTACTTC
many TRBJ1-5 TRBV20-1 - CSATPIGARQPQHF TGCAGTGCTACACCCATCGGGGCACGGCAGCCCCAGCATTTT
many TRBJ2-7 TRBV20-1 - CSASGRDRWISYEQYF TGCAGTGCTAGCGGGCGAGACAGGTGGATCTCCTACGAGCAGTACTTC
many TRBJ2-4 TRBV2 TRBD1 CASRTGTGVIQYF TGTGCCAGCAGAACCGGGACAGGGGTTATTCAGTACTTC
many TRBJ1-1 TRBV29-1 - CSVQSSTDIGAFF TGCAGCGTCCAATCGTCGACCGACATAGGAGCTTTCTTT
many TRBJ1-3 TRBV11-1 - CASSPRSGRTFDTIYF TGTGCCAGCAGCCCCCGTTCAGGACGGACCTTCGACACCATATATTTT
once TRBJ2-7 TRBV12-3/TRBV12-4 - CATQFAGSDEQYF TGTGCCACCCAGTTCGCGGGGTCCGACGAGCAGTACTTC
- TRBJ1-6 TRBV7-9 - CASSSSSSPLHF TGTGCCAGCAGCTCCAGTAGTTCACCCCTCCACTTT
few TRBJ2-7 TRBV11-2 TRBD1 CASSLETGGPYEQYF TGTGCCAGCAGCTTGGAAACAGGGGGACCCTACGAGCAGTACTTC
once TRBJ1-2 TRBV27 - CASSFFPDSDGYTF TGTGCCAGCAGTTTTTTTCCGGACAGTGACGGCTACACCTTC
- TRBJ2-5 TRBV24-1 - CATSDWLGETQYF TGTGCCACCAGTGATTGGCTGGGGGAGACCCAGTACTTC
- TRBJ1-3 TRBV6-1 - CASSRGRRPSGNTIYF TGTGCCAGCAGTCGCGGACGACGGCCCTCTGGAAACACCATATATTTT
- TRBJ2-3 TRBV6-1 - CASSLFLRAGTDTQYF TGTGCCAGCAGTCTTTTTCTGCGAGCGGGCACAGATACGCAGTATTTT
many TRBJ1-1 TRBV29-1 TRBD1 CSVGTGDVTEAFF TGCAGCGTCGGGACAGGGGACGTCACTGAAGCTTTCTTT
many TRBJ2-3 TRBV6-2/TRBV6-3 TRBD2 CASSYGGLAGGTDTQYF TGTGCCAGCAGTTACGGGGGACTAGCGGGAGGCACAGATACGCAGTATTTT
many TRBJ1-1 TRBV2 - CASRGQPTYEAFF TGTGCCAGCAGAGGACAGCCTACGTATGAAGCTTTCTTT
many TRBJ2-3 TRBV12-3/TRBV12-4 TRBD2 CASNSRLAGGHTDTQYF TGTGCCAGCAACTCGAGACTAGCGGGGGGGCACACAGATACGCAGTATTTT
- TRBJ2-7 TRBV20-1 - CSGGSTTYEQYF TGCAGTGGCGGATCGACCACCTACGAGCAGTACTTC
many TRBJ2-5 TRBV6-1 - CASSPPSVTGQETQYF TGTGCCAGCAGCCCCCCCTCAGTGACGGGACAAGAGACCCAGTACTTC
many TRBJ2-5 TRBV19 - CASSTRGALIETQYF TGTGCCAGTAGTACCCGTGGTGCCCTGATAGAGACCCAGTACTTC
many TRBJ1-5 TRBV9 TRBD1 CASSAEDRWGQPQHF TGTGCCAGCAGCGCCGAGGACAGGTGGGGTCAGCCCCAGCATTTT
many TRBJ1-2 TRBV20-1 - CSARGGYGYTF TGCAGTGCGCGGGGGGGCTATGGCTACACCTTC
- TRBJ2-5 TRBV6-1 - CASTWGQETQYF TGTGCCAGCACATGGGGACAAGAGACCCAGTACTTC
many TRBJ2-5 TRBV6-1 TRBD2 CASSDPSAGGETQYF TGTGCCAGCAGCGATCCTTCGGCGGGGGGAGAGACCCAGTACTTC
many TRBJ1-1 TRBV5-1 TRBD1 CASSLATGGTEAFF TGCGCCAGCAGCTTGGCGACAGGGGGCACTGAAGCTTTCTTT
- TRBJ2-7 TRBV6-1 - CASTLIVGPTYEQYF TGTGCCAGCACCCTGATCGTGGGGCCGACCTACGAGCAGTACTTC
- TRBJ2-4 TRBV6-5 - CASREVAKNIQYF TGTGCCAGCAGGGAGGTAGCCAAAAACATTCAGTACTTC
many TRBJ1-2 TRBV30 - CAWSEGGVTIF TGTGCCTGGAGTGAGGGGGGAGTAACCATCTTC
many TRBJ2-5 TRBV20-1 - CSASTPLGQQETQYF TGCAGTGCATCCACCCCACTCGGACAGCAAGAGACCCAGTACTTC
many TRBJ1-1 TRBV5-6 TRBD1 CASSRDSEMNTEAFF TGTGCCAGCAGCCGGGACAGCGAAATGAACACTGAAGCTTTCTTT
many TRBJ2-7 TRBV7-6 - CASSQPNQGAGQYF TGTGCCAGCAGCCAACCGAATCAAGGGGCGGGGCAGTACTTC